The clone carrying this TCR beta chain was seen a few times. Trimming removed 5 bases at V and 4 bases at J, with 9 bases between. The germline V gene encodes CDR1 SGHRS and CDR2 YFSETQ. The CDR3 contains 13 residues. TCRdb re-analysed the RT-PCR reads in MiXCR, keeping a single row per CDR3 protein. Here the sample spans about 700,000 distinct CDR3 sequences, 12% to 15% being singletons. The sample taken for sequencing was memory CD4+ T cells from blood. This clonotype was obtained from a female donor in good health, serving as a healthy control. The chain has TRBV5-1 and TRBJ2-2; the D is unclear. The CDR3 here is CASRALSTGELFF. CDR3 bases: TGCGCCAGCAGGGCTCTGAGCACCGGGGAGCTGTTTTTT.